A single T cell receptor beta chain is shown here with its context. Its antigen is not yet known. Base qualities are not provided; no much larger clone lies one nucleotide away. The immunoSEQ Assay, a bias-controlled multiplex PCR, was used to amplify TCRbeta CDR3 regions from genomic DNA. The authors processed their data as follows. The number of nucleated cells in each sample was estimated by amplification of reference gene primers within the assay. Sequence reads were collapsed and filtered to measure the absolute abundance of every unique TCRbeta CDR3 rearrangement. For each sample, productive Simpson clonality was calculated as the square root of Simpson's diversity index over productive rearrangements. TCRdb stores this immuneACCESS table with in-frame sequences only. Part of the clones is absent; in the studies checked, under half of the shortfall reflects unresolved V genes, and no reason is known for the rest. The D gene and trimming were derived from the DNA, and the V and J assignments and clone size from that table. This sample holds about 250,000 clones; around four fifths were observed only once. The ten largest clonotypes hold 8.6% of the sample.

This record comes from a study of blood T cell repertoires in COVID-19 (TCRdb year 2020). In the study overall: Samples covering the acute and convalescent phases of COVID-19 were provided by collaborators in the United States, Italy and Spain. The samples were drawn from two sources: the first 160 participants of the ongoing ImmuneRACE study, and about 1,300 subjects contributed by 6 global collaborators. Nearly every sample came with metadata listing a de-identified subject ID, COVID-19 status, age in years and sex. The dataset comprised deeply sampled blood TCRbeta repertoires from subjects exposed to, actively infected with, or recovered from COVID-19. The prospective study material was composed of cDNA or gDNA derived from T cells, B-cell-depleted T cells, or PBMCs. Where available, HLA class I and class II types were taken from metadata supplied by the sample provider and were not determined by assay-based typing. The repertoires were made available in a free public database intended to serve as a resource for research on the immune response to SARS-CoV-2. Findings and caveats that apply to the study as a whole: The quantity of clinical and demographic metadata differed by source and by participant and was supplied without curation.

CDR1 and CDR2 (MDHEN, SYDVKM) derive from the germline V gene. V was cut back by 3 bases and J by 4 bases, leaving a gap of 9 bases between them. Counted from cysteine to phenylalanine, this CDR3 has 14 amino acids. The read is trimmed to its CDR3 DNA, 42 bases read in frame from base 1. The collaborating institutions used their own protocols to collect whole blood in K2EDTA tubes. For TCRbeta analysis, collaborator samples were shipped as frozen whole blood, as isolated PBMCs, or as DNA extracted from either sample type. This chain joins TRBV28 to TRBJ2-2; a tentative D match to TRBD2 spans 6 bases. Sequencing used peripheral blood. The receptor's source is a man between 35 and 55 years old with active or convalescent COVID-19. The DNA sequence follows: TGTGCCAGCAGTTTTAGGACTATCACCGGGGAGCTGTTTTTT. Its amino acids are CASSFRTITGELFF.